This T cell receptor (beta chain) was obtained from a study of T cell responses to AZD1222 COVID-19 vaccine. Study results and limitations: White British people made up most donors, females outnumbered males, and clonal diversity was possibly underestimated. Spike-specific TCR breadth rose after two AZD1222 doses, and depth rose as well. Reportedly, close to half of spike-specific TCRs are directed against unmutated variant regions. AZD1222 recipients seropositive at baseline numbered only 5 to 7.

Worth noting for this clone: Its antigen is as yet unknown.

The table came from immunoSEQ multiplex PCR; TCRdb's copy has only in-frame clones and leaves some out. This table has 90,000 to 100,000 clones, 88% appearing once. CDR3 length: 14 amino acids. V dropped 2 bases and J dropped 1 base, with 8 bases sitting between them. The V gene's germline CDR1 is MDHEN and CDR2 SYDVKM. Sequences were derived from peripheral blood, sampled on day 0 of AZD1222 vaccination. The chain joins TRBV28 to TRBJ1-1; no clear D. This TCR was sampled from an adult in good health. CDR3 DNA: TGTGCCAGCAGTTTACTAGCAGGGAACACTGAAGCTTTCTTT. Amino acid sequence: CASSLLAGNTEAFF. The full variable domain, with the rest looked up from reference TRBV28 and TRBJ1-1, is DVKVTQSSRYLVKRTGEKVFLECVQDMDHENMFWYRQDPGLGLRLIYFSYDVKMKEKGDIPEGYSVSREKKERFSLILESASTNQTSMYLCASSLLAGNTEAFFGQGTRLTVV.